A selection of T cell receptor beta chains follows, all from one sample in a study of blood T cell repertoires in COVID-19. Method: immunoSEQ multiplex PCR; TCRdb's copy keeps in-frame clones and lacks some. Of 300,000 to 450,000 clones listed, roughly 84% were seen once; the top ten hold about 0.93%. Sequences were obtained from PBMCs or T cells enriched from blood (not recorded which). The receptors here all came from a woman in her twenties or thirties who had recovered from COVID-19. Each CDR3 is given with its conserved first and last residue. A D gene is named only where the DNA matches it firmly. Rows give clone size only sometimes, using once, few, many, or a class for an expanded clone.

.	TRBJ1-2	TRBV19	.	TGTGCCAGTAGTGCCCCAGGCAGGGCCCAGGGAGGCTACACCTTC	CASSAPGRAQGGYTF
.	TRBJ2-3	TRBV5-4	.	TGTGCCAGCAGCTTGGATGGCGGGGGCACAGATACGCAGTATTTT	CASSLDGGGTDTQYF
once	TRBJ2-7	TRBV5-1	TRBD2	TGCGCCAGCAGCCCCGGGACTAGCAAATACGAGCAGTACTTC	CASSPGTSKYEQYF
few	TRBJ1-1	TRBV28	TRBD1	TGTGCCAGCAAGAGGGGGCAACGAGAAACTGAAGCTTTCTTT	CASKRGQRETEAFF
.	TRBJ1-1	TRBV6-2/TRBV6-3	.	TGTGCCAGCAGTTACTCGAGGGCAGGTGTGAAGAACACTGAAGCTTTCTTT	CASSYSRAGVKNTEAFF
.	TRBJ2-2	TRBV19	TRBD1	TGTGCCAGTAGTATGGGACAGCTGAACACCGGGGAGCTGTTTTTT	CASSMGQLNTGELFF
few	TRBJ2-1	TRBV13	TRBD2	TGTGCCAGCAGCTTAAGGACTAGCGGGGAATCCTCCTACAATGAGCAGTTCTTC	CASSLRTSGESSYNEQFF
.	TRBJ2-1	TRBV6-5	.	TGTGCCAGCAGTCCACAGTCCCACAATGAGCAGTTCTTC	CASSPQSHNEQFF
.	TRBJ1-2	TRBV6-1	TRBD1	TGTGCCAGCAGTGAGGCAGGGGGCTATGGCTACACCTTC	CASSEAGGYGYTF
.	TRBJ1-6	TRBV25-1	.	TGTGCCAGCAGTGAACCGACTTTTGAGGCGCCCCTCCACTTT	CASSEPTFEAPLHF
.	TRBJ1-1	TRBV3-1/TRBV3-2	TRBD1	TGTGCCAGCAGCCGACAGGGATACACTGAAGCTTTCTTT	CASSRQGYTEAFF
.	TRBJ1-2	TRBV5-1	TRBD1	TGCGCCAGCAGCTTGGGACAGGGAGGTCTTGGCTACACCTTC	CASSLGQGGLGYTF
.	TRBJ1-1	TRBV5-6	.	TGTGCCAGCAGCTTGGCCGGAGGCTACACTGAAGCTTTCTTT	CASSLAGGYTEAFF